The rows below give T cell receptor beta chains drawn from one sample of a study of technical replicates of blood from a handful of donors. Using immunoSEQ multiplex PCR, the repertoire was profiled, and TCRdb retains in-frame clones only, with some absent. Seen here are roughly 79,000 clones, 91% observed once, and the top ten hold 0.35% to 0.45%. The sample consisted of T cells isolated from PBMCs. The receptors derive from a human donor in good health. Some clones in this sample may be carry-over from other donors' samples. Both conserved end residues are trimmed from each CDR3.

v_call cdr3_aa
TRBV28 ASSTSASGDTDTQY
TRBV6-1 ASKRRAEGYT
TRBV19 ASSQGWGGGREQY
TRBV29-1 SVEGGWDETQY
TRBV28 ASKGRPNTGELF
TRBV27 ASSFLTLGTGPYVGFGEQY
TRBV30 AWTRTGKNTEAF
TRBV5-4 ASSRGTAATVFSGNTIY
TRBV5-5 ASSFYTIYYNEQF
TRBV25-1 ASSHRGYQPQH
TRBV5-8 ASSLARNQPQH
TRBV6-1 ASSERTGLSNQPQH
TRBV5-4 ASSLDLYGGYGYT
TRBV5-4 ASSSPSGQASGNTIY
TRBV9 ASSVGPADGYT
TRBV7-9 ASSLEWSEKLF
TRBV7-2 ASSWTGAGYT
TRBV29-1 SVEDREKVDTQY
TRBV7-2 ASSLMGGPQY
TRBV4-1 ASSQGTSGGAYEQY
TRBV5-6 ASSWANTEAF
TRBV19 ASITTANGYT
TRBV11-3 ASSLSASSYNSPLH
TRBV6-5 ASTVLGGGNTEAF
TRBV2 ASSDSRGGNTIY
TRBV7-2 ASSLGGQAGNYEQY
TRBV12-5 ASGFRLAGVMPEQF
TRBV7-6 ASTPIPETGELF
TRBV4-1 ASSQGYGTSGNTGELF
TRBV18 ASSPQGDWNTEAF
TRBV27 ASSFLNTGELF
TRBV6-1 ASSVQNTEAF
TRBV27 ASSPLLNTEAF
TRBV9 ASGTGGARTNEKLF
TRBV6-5 ASSYSSTSGETQY
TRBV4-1 ASSPSGAYEQY
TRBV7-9 AVNPGQGYEQY
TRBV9 ASSTRQGSPHGYT
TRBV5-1 ASSLSPGQTDYGYT
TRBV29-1 SHVAIPGTQY
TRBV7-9 ASGPGSTTYEQY
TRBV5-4 ASGGQGQANEAF
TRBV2 ASSEQEAF
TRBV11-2 ASRMTSLDTQY
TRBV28 ASSSHNQPQH
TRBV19 ASSISLNSNYGYT
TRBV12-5 ASGLILTGSLNTEAF
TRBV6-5 ASSYVAGYYEQY